The TCR beta chain described here comes from a study of blood T cell repertoires in COVID-19. Turning to the study itself: From T cells, B-cell-depleted T cells, or PBMCs came the material, which was cDNA or gDNA.

Seattle's cohort entered during active infection and was followed longitudinally. The authors' processing: Reference gene primer amplification yielded estimated nucleated cell counts. Using immunoSEQ multiplex PCR, the repertoire was profiled, and TCRdb retains in-frame clones only, with some absent. V and J calls and clone size are given by that table; D and trimming were obtained from the DNA. This sample has about 140,000 clones, with about 88% found just once. CDR1 and CDR2 from the germline V gene are SGDLS and YYNGEE. CDR3 size: 15 residues. V was shortened by 4 bases and J by 1 base, with 14 bases between the two germline ends.

The receptor's source is a human donor with COVID-19, enrolled during active disease. The donor label of this sample is uncertain. The chain employs TRBV9 and TRBJ1-1; a weak D match, TRBD1 (6 bases). Sequencing was carried out using peripheral blood. The CDR3 DNA reads as TGTGCCAGCAGCACCTCGGGACACCCGAACACTGAAGCTTTCTTT. Translation gives CASSTSGHPNTEAFF.